This entry features one T cell receptor (beta chain) sequence. V dropped 0 bases and J dropped 3; count of bases not matched to a gene: 3. CDR3 length: 15 residues. CDR1 is MDHEN and CDR2 is SYDVKM in the germline V gene. The data were taken from a study of blood T cell repertoires in COVID-19. In the study overall: PBMCs, B-cell-depleted T cells, or T cells provided the cDNA or gDNA that made up the material.

The assay was immunoSEQ multiplex PCR, and TCRdb's table has in-frame clones only and misses some. The table has some 80,000 clones, more than 65% seen once; the top ten hold about a fifth. The material sequenced was peripheral blood. The chain combines TRBV28 with TRBJ2-3; 7 bases are a match to TRBD2. This receptor was obtained from a woman in her forties or fifties with acute or convalescent COVID-19. As DNA, the CDR3 is TGTGCCAGCAGTTTATGGGGGAGGGGAACAGATACGCAGTATTTT. The encoded protein is CASSLWGRGTDTQYF.